This is a list of T cell receptor beta chains from one sample in a study of T cells after yellow fever vaccination. TCRdb reanalysed the 5' RACE reads using MiXCR and keeps one entry per CDR3 protein. The sample gives fewer than 350,000 distinct CDR3 sequences, 3.5% to 4.5% of which show up once; roughly 21% is in the top ten. The source was PBMCs, collected 15 days after the yellow fever booster vaccination. These receptors were collected from a man between 18 and 29 years old who received the YFV17D yellow fever vaccine. CDR3s include the opening cysteine and the closing phenylalanine or tryptophan. Each record gives: D gene, J gene, V gene, clone size, CDR3 DNA, CDR3 protein. The D gene is left open where the match is weak. The size entry is marked missing in some rows and otherwise reads once, few, many or a size class.

>.|TRBJ1-2|TRBV27|.
TGTGCCAGCAGCCCTGCAGGGTACTATGGCTACACCTTC
CASSPAGYYGYTF
>TRBD1|TRBJ2-3|TRBV5-1|.
TGCGCCAGCAGCGAACTGGGACAGGGGAACGCAGATACGCAGTATTTT
CASSELGQGNADTQYF
>.|TRBJ1-1|TRBV5-1|many
TGCGCCAGCAGCTTGGGCCAGTATAATGAAGCTTTCTTT
CASSLGQYNEAFF
>TRBD1|TRBJ2-2|TRBV30|many
TGTGCCTGGGGGACAGGGGGCTATACCGGGGAGCTGTTTTTT
CAWGTGGYTGELFF
>.|TRBJ1-2|TRBV4-3|many
TGCGCCAGCAGCCCCTCATGGGGGCCGACTACTGGCTACACCTTC
CASSPSWGPTTGYTF
>.|TRBJ2-7|TRBV6-5|many
TGTGCCAGCGGAAGGTACGACGAGCAGTACTTC
CASGRYDEQYF
>TRBD1|TRBJ2-7|TRBV3-1|many
TGTGCCAGCAGCCACGGCAGGGGGCGCGACGAGCAGTACTTC
CASSHGRGRDEQYF
>.|TRBJ1-3|TRBV19|few
TGTGCCAGTAGTGGGCGGAACTCTGGAAACACCATATATTTT
CASSGRNSGNTIYF
>TRBD2|TRBJ2-1|TRBV6-2/TRBV6-3|many
TGTGCCAGCAGAACTAGCGGGGGGGCTGGCGAGCAGTTCTTC
CASRTSGGAGEQFF
>TRBD1|TRBJ1-1|TRBV30|.
TGTGCCTGGAGTGGTGACAGGGGTGGAGACACTGAAGCTTTCTTT
CAWSGDRGGDTEAFF
>.|TRBJ2-2|TRBV20-1|.
TGCAGTGCTAGAGATCTACAGGGTGGCACCGGGGAGCTGTTTTTT
CSARDLQGGTGELFF
>.|TRBJ1-2|TRBV20-1|.
TGCAGTGAGGGACATCTTTATGGCTACACCTTC
CSEGHLYGYTF